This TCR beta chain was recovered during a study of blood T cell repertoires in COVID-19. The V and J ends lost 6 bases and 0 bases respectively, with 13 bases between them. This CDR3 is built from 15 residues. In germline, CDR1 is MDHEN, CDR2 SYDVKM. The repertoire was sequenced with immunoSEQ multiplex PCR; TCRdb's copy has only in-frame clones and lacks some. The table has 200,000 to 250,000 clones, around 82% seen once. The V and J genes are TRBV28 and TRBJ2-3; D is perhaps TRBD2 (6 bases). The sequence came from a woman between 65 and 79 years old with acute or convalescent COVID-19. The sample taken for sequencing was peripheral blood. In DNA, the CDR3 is TGTGCCAGCAGACGGCGGGGAGTAAGCACAGATACGCAGTATTTT. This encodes CASRRRGVSTDTQYF.